This T cell receptor beta chain was sequenced for a study of T cell clones after liver transplantation. Across the whole study: Post-transplant blood was tracked for graft-donor-reactive T cell clones identified in a pre-transplant mixed lymphocyte reaction. Graft-donor-reactive sequences were compared with third-party-reactive TCRbeta sequences from pre-transplant mixed lymphocyte reactions. Tolerant meant at least one year fully off immunosuppression without liver enzymes above twice normal. Draws occurred before transplant, before withdrawal, and after complete or failed withdrawal.

The method was immunoSEQ multiplex PCR; TCRdb's version includes in-frame clones alone and lacks a portion of them. The table has some 45,000 clones, around 84% seen once; the top ten hold almost 2.5%. The CDR3 extends over 14 amino acids. Per germline, CDR1 SGHTA and CDR2 FQGNSA. The V end was cut by 5 bases, the J end by 5 bases, with 15 bases between. This clonotype was sampled from a human patient who received a liver transplant. The T cells may come from the graft donor. The sequencing used CD4+ T cells from blood, collected 24 months after liver transplant. This chain joins TRBV7-2 and TRBJ1-1; D call uncertain. The CDR3 DNA follows: TGTGCCAGCAGCCCCCCGCGGGTAGGAACTGAAGCTTTCTTT. It codes for CASSPPRVGTEAFF.